The present T cell receptor (beta chain) was sequenced within a study of coeliac disease. Study background: Coeliac patients had active, refractory type I, or gluten-free-diet-controlled disease. Without high-resolution HLA typing, biased TRBV7-2 usage was examined as a proof of principle.

Notes on this clone: The antigen is unknown.

V was clipped by 2 bases and J by 5 bases, with 7 bases between them. The CDR3 is made up of 13 amino acids. CDR1 and CDR2 (germline): SGHNT, YYREEE (reference sequence). Notes on the study in general: Control samples showed higher TRB and TRG clonality than intraepithelial and lamina propria samples in active celiac disease.

TCRdb's copy holds only in-frame clones and misses some; the assay was immunoSEQ multiplex PCR. The sample consists of 2,500 to 3,000 clones, around 59% of them appearing once. This chain connects TRBV5-4 to TRBJ2-2, with D hard to call. Specimen: intraepithelial lymphocytes from the gut. This TCR was sampled from a man aged 55 to 70 with celiac disease on a gluten-free diet. The CDR3 DNA sequence: TGTGCCAGCAGCTTTTCTCAGACCGGGGAGCTGTTTTTT. Translating gives CASSFSQTGELFF.